A single sample is the source of the 23 T cell receptor beta chains below, sequenced in a study of tumor T cells in aggressive B-cell lymphoma. TCRdb's table, derived via immunoSEQ multiplex PCR, lists solely in-frame clones and lacks some. Of under 6,500 clones listed, roughly 82% are singletons. What was sequenced was tumor tissue. The receptors come from an adult with diffuse large B cell lymphoma.

CDR3 in DNA: TGCGCCAGCAGCTTTTCTGACCAGGGGTTGGGTGAGACCCAGTACTTC. Protein: CASSFSDQGLGETQYF. The chain is built from TRBV5-1 and TRBJ2-5; possible D gene TRBD1, 6 bases. The germline CDR1 and CDR2 sequences are SGHRS and YFSETQ. CDR3 size: 16 residues. The V end lost 2 bases, the J end lost 5 bases, and 19 bases lay between the germline ends.

This sequence joins TRBV9 and TRBJ2-7; a possible D gene is TRBD1 (5 bases). Per the germline V gene, CDR1 is SGDLS and CDR2 is YYNGEE. V was clipped by 5 bases and J by 1 base, with 13 bases between them. This CDR3 region has 14 residues. The CDR3 protein is CASSFATGSYEQYF. CDR3 in DNA: TGTGCCAGCAGTTTTGCCACAGGTTCCTACGAGCAGTACTTC.

The chain carries TRBV7-6 and TRBJ2-1; the D gene is possibly TRBD1 (5 bases). With 2 bases removed from V and 4 bases from J, the gap between germline ends came to 12 bases. The germline V gene has CDR1 SGHVS and CDR2 FNYEAQ. The CDR3 is 15 residues long. DNA for the CDR3: TGTGCCAGCAGCTTAAGTAGTGGGGCGTACAATGAGCAGTTCTTC. Amino acids: CASSLSSGAYNEQFF.

This clone has just a few counts. The chain carries TRBV10-2 and TRBJ1-3; D unclear. The V end lost 2 bases, the J end lost 6 bases, and 11 bases lay between the germline ends. Per the germline V gene, CDR1 is WSHSY and CDR2 is SAAADI. The CDR3 is made up of 14 amino acids. CDR3: CASSEAGGKNTIYF. In DNA, the CDR3 is TGCGCCAGCAGTGAGGCGGGCGGAAAAAACACCATATATTTT.

V and J are TRBV11-2 and TRBJ2-1; D may be TRBD2 (5 bases). Germline assignment: CDR1 SGHAT and CDR2 FQNNGV. The CDR3 consists of 12 residues. The germline V and J ends were trimmed by 3 bases and 7 bases, with 7 bases remaining between them. For the CDR3, the DNA is TGTGCCAGCAGCTTCGGAGGAAATGAGCAGTTCTTC. Translation gives CASSFGGNEQFF.

The J gene is TRBJ2-1, the V gene TRBV4-1; the D is unclear. The CDR3 spans 12 residues. Trimming removed 1 base from V and 7 bases from J, with 5 bases in between. From germline, CDR1 is MGHRA and CDR2 YSYEKL. As DNA, the CDR3 is TGCGCCAGCAGCCAAGGACTGAATGAGCAGTTCTTC. This sequence encodes CASSQGLNEQFF.

This chain uses TRBV19 with TRBJ2-3; 7 nucleotides match TRBD2. V lost 4 bases to trimming and J lost 8 bases; unmatched junction nucleotides: 9. This CDR3 spans 14 amino acids. Germline V CDR1 and CDR2: LNHDA, SQIVND (reference sequence). CDR3: CASSTGGSIGTQYF. CDR3 in DNA: TGTGCCAGTAGTACCGGCGGGAGTATTGGTACGCAGTATTTT. The full variable domain, rest sourced from reference TRBV19 and TRBJ2-3, is DGGITQSPKYLFRKEGQNVTLSCEQNLNHDAMYWYRQDPGQGLRLIYYSQIVNDFQKGDIAEGYSVSREKKESFPLTVTSAQKNPTAFYLCASSTGGSIGTQYFGPGTRLTVL.

The chain is built from TRBV9 and TRBJ2-3, with TRBD2 matching 12 bases. V dropped 3 bases and J dropped 2; count of bases not matched to a gene: 1. Per the germline V gene, CDR1 is SGDLS and CDR2 is YYNGEE. This CDR3 spans 15 amino acids. Here the CDR3 DNA reads TGTGCCAGCAGCGGGACTAGCGGGATCACAGATACGCAGTATTTT. Protein product: CASSGTSGITDTQYF.

This clone has just one count. J is TRBJ1-4 and V is TRBV4-1, with D hard to call. This CDR3 spans 16 amino acids. Germline V gene sequence: CDR1 MGHRA, CDR2 YSYEKL. With 2 bases removed from V and 4 bases from J, the gap between germline ends came to 14 bases. CDR3 residues: CASSQKARTGNEKLFF. For the CDR3, the DNA is TGCGCCAGCAGCCAAAAGGCCCGGACTGGTAATGAAAAACTGTTTTTT.

This clone is a singleton in its sample. This chain uses TRBV28 with TRBJ2-5, with TRBD1 matching over 9 bases. Germline-derived CDR1 and CDR2 are MDHEN and SYDVKM. V was pared by 4 bases and J by 4 bases, with 7 bases of the junction left unmatched. CDR3 size: 15 residues. The DNA for the CDR3 is TGTGCCAGCAGTTACGACAGGGGGGAGGGAGAGACCCAGTACTTC. As protein: CASSYDRGEGETQYF.

The rearrangement joins TRBV9 to TRBJ2-5; 9 nucleotides agree with TRBD2. From germline, CDR1 is SGDLS and CDR2 YYNGEE. V dropped 3 bases and J dropped 11; count of bases not matched to a gene: 14. The CDR3 consists of 15 residues. CDR3 loop: CASSAHGLATEEQYF. As DNA, the CDR3 is TGTGCCAGCAGCGCCCACGGACTAGCGACAGAAGAGCAGTACTTC.

The chain couples TRBV6-5 to TRBJ2-1, with 7 nucleotides matching TRBD1. This CDR3 contains 13 residues. Germline loops: CDR1 MNHEY, CDR2 SVGAGI. V lost 8 bases, J lost 3 bases, and 4 bases stayed unmatched. CDR3: CASSGQYYNEQFF. In nucleotides, the CDR3 is TGTGCCAGCTCGGGACAGTACTACAATGAGCAGTTCTTC.

The chain carries TRBV13 and TRBJ2-5; D may be TRBD2 (6 bases). Trimming left V 7 bases short and J 5 bases short, with 20 bases between. The CDR3 sequence is 15 residues long. Germline V gene lookup returns CDR1 PRHDT and CDR2 FYEKMQ (reference sequence). In DNA, the CDR3 is TGTGCCAGCAACCTAAGGTACGGGAGACGCGAGACCCAGTACTTC. As protein: CASNLRYGRRETQYF.

The rearrangement joins TRBV7-9 to TRBJ1-1, with D perhaps matching TRBD1 (5 bases). This CDR3 contains 11 residues. Trimming left V 5 bases short and J 7 bases short, with 8 bases between. Germline CDR1 reads SEHNR; CDR2 reads FQNEAQ (reference sequence). For the CDR3, the DNA is TGTGCCAGCAGCCGGACAAATGAAGCTTTCTTT. Its translation is CASSRTNEAFF.

There are a few counts of this clone. V usage is TRBV25-1 and J usage is TRBJ2-2; D unclear. CDR1 MGHDK and CDR2 SYGVNS come from the germline V gene. The V end lost 2 bases, the J end lost 5 bases, and 9 bases lay between the germline ends. The CDR3 is made up of 14 amino acids. The CDR3 DNA reads as TGTGCCAGCAGTGAACTTACCCTAACCGGGGAGCTGTTTTTT. It codes for CASSELTLTGELFF.

This chain connects TRBV28 to TRBJ2-7; D ambiguous. In germline, CDR1 is MDHEN, CDR2 SYDVKM. The V gene lost 8 bases and the J gene lost 3 bases, with 11 bases spanning the gap. CDR3 length: 12 residues. Here the CDR3 reads CASQSISYEQYF. In DNA form, the CDR3 reads TGTGCCAGCCAGTCGATAAGCTACGAGCAGTACTTC.

The V call is TRBV7-3, the J call TRBJ1-2, with D possibly being TRBD1 (5 bases). The germline V gene encodes CDR1 SGHTA and CDR2 FQGTGA. The V end was cut by 5 bases, the J end by 7 bases, with 20 bases between. CDR3 length: 15 amino acids. The CDR3 loop is CASSPTSGAGSGYTF. The DNA for the CDR3 is TGTGCCAGCAGCCCCACGAGTGGGGCAGGATCTGGCTACACCTTC.

The chain joins TRBV5-1 to TRBJ1-4; TRBD1 matches 10 bases. The CDR3 extends over 15 amino acids. The germline V gene has CDR1 SGHRS and CDR2 YFSETQ. V was clipped by 4 bases and J by 6 bases; unmatched bases: 6. CDR3 DNA: TGCGCCAGCAGCAGTTCCGGGACAGGGGATGAAAAACTGTTTTTT. Protein: CASSSSGTGDEKLFF.

V gene TRBV28 combines with J gene TRBJ2-7; possibly TRBD2 for D (6 bases). The ends were cut back, 2 bases at V and 2 bases at J, with 10 bases in the middle. The CDR3 has 14 amino acids. The V gene's germline CDR1 is MDHEN and CDR2 SYDVKM. The CDR3 nucleotides are TGTGCCAGCAGTTTAACGGGACTCACCTACGAGCAGTACTTC. Its protein product is CASSLTGLTYEQYF.

This clone was detected only once. The chain has TRBV5-4 and TRBJ1-2; D possibly corresponds to TRBD1 (6 bases). The CDR3 sequence is 14 residues long. V was trimmed by 4 bases and J by 8 bases, leaving 18 bases between them. CDR1 and CDR2 (germline): SGHNT, YYREEE (reference sequence). The chain's CDR3 is CASSPMTGSEGYTF. CDR3 nucleotides: TGTGCCAGCAGCCCTATGACAGGTAGCGAGGGCTACACCTTC.

The rearrangement uses TRBV14 and TRBJ2-5; D is possibly TRBD1 (6 bases). V was clipped by 1 base and J by 5 bases, with 14 bases between them. The CDR3 runs to 15 residues. Germline V gene sequence: CDR1 SGHDN, CDR2 FVKESK. This CDR3 is CASSQGTVGSETQYF. The CDR3 bases are TGTGCCAGCAGCCAAGGGACAGTAGGGTCGGAGACCCAGTACTTC. Combining the CDR3 with reference TRBV14 and TRBJ2-5 gives the whole variable domain EAGVTQFPSHSVIEKGQTVTLRCDPISGHDNLYWYRRVMGKEIKFLLHFVKESKQDESGMPNNRFLAERTGGTYSTLKVQPAELEDSGVYFCASSQGTVGSETQYFGPGTRLLVL.

Written as DNA, the CDR3 is TGTGCCAGCAGCTCCTCGACTAGCGGGAGTCGCCATGAGCAGTTCTTC. Its protein product is CASSSSTSGSRHEQFF. The chain links TRBV7-8 to TRBJ2-1; 12 bases are a match to TRBD2. The germline gives CDR1 SGHVS, CDR2 FQNEAQ. J gave up 8 bases and V 4 bases, and 9 bases lay outside the gene matches. The CDR3 runs 16 residues.

This chain connects TRBV9 to TRBJ1-5; 8 bases agree with TRBD1. The CDR3 loop spans 17 amino acids. V shed 0 bases, J shed 6 bases, and the junction held 11 bases outside the gene matches. Germline V CDR1 and CDR2: SGDLS, YYNGEE. The CDR3 is CASSVGPQGAGGQPQHF. The DNA for the CDR3 is TGTGCCAGCAGCGTAGGCCCGCAGGGGGCAGGGGGTCAGCCCCAGCATTTT.